This T cell receptor (beta chain) was captured by sequencing in a study of blood T cells in healthy people across ages. To note about this clonotype: No antigen is known for it.

The study, taken as a whole, reports: While age rose, TCR beta diversity per million T cells dropped in a roughly linear way.

Then a second PCR, running about 6 to 12 cycles, was carried out with a sample-barcoded 5' primer and a J-beta primer mix. TCRdb redid the calling of the 5' RACE reads with MiXCR, one entry per CDR3 protein. Of around 1,500,000 distinct CDR3 sequences listed, roughly 40% were seen once; the top ten hold 7.9%. Sequenced sample: blood. The receptor's source is a woman aged 18-29 years in good health.

The CDR3 region is CASSPPQAPKSEQYF. The CDR3 bases are TGTGCCAGCAGTCCACCTCAGGCCCCTAAGAGCGAGCAGTACTTC. This sequence joins TRBV27 and TRBJ2-7; unclear D gene. V was clipped by 5 bases and J by 6 bases, with 20 bases between them. The CDR3 sequence is 15 residues long. Germline CDR1 is MNHEY and CDR2 is SMNVEV (reference sequence).